Following are 20 T cell receptor beta chains from one sample sequenced in a study of cytomegalovirus exposure and HLA in healthy donors. PCR was performed using 60 Vbeta and 13 Jbeta primers. Produced via immunoSEQ multiplex PCR; TCRdb's table is partial and in-frame only. The table lists about 160,000 clones, roughly 80% of them singletons. Sequenced input: PBMCs. These receptors all stem from a male donor in good health and CMV-seronegative.

This clone has a single count. The V and J genes are TRBV28 and TRBJ1-5; 7 nucleotides match TRBD1. V lost 4 bases, J lost 4 bases, and 7 bases stayed unmatched. The CDR3 loop spans 15 amino acids. Looked up from germline, CDR1 is MDHEN and CDR2 is SYDVKM. In DNA, the CDR3 is TGTGCCAGCAGTTCCACCGGGACAGAGAATCAGCCCCAGCATTTT. Amino acid sequence: CASSSTGTENQPQHF.

The V and J genes are TRBV4-3 and TRBJ2-1; 14 bases agree with TRBD2. Looked up from germline, CDR1 is LGHNA and CDR2 is YSLEER. The CDR3 sequence is 16 residues long. After removal of 2 bases from V and 10 bases from J, the junction contained 7 bases not matched to a gene. CDR3 protein: CASSQPGTSGSKEQFF. DNA of the CDR3: TGCGCCAGCAGCCAACCCGGGACTAGCGGGAGTAAGGAGCAGTTCTTC.

The gene calls are TRBV4-2 and TRBJ1-1; TRBD1 matches at 12 bases. The CDR3 runs to 16 residues. With V trimmed by 7 bases and J by 6 bases, 12 bases remained unmatched. Germline CDR1 is LGHNA and CDR2 is YNFKEQ. The CDR3 DNA reads as TGTGCCAGCACACGTCCGTACGGGACAGGGGGCCCTGAAGCTTTCTTT. Its translation is CASTRPYGTGGPEAFF.

This clone was seen at least ten times. This rearrangement joins TRBV30 to TRBJ2-7; D remains unclear. The germline gives CDR1 GTSNPN, CDR2 SVGIG (reference sequence). The CDR3 spans 13 residues. Trimming removed 2 bases at V and 3 bases at J, with 11 bases between. The CDR3 sequence is CAWSPGDFYEQYF. The CDR3 DNA follows: TGTGCCTGGAGTCCCGGTGATTTCTACGAGCAGTACTTC.

This clone showed up just a few times. V is TRBV5-1 and J is TRBJ2-5; 8 bases map to TRBD2. Judging by the DNA end, TRBJ2-7 fits better; the J call may be wrong. Germline assignment: CDR1 SGHRS and CDR2 YFSETQ. The CDR3 length is 14 residues. Here the CDR3 reads CASSLKAGVPEQYF. The CDR3 nucleotides are TGCGCCAGCAGCTTGAAAGCGGGGGTCCCCGAGCAGTACTTC.

This chain joins TRBV2 and TRBJ2-7, with D perhaps TRBD1 (5 bases). Trimming shortened V by 3 bases and J by 3 bases, and 12 bases separated the two germline ends. The CDR3 totals 14 residues. Germline V gene lookup returns CDR1 SNHLY and CDR2 FYNNEI. The CDR3 is CASSDAQGNYEQYF. As DNA, the CDR3 is TGTGCCAGCAGTGATGCTCAGGGAAACTACGAGCAGTACTTC. The full variable domain, completed using reference TRBV2 and TRBJ2-7, is EPEVTQTPSHQVTQMGQEVILRCVPISNHLYFYWYRQILGQKVEFLVSFYNNEISEKSEIFDDQFSVERPDGSNFTLKIRSTKLEDSAMYFCASSDAQGNYEQYFGPGTRLTVT.

CDR3 loop: CASSPRHNYGYTF. CDR3 DNA: TGCGCCAGCAGCCCCCGACACAACTATGGCTACACCTTC. The chain has TRBV5-1 and TRBJ1-2, with D unresolved. Germline-derived CDR1 and CDR2 are SGHRS and YFSETQ. The CDR3 is 13 amino acids. The ends were cut back, 4 bases at V and 2 bases at J, with 9 bases in the middle.

The V gene is TRBV9, the J gene TRBJ2-6; possibly TRBD1 for D (6 bases). V was cut by 7 bases and J by 2 bases, with 10 bases left in between. There are 14 residues in the CDR3. CDR1 is SGDLS and CDR2 is YYNGEE in the germline V gene. The CDR3 nucleotides read TGTGCCAGCCAGGGGAACCCTGGGGCCAACGTCCTGACTTTC. It specifies CASQGNPGANVLTF.

This clone has a single count. The gene calls are TRBV4-1 and TRBJ1-2, with a tentative D call TRBD1 (5 bases). Between the trimmed V and J ends, which lost 1 base and 0 bases, there was a span of 15 bases. This CDR3 is built from 17 residues. Per germline, CDR1 MGHRA and CDR2 YSYEKL. CDR3 bases: TGCGCCAGCAGCCAAGTTTTCAGGGTACCTACTAACTATGGCTACACCTTC. Translating gives CASSQVFRVPTNYGYTF.

V usage is TRBV4-1 and J usage is TRBJ1-1; D is unclear. Deletions cut 1 base from V and 1 base from J, with 7 bases between. In germline, CDR1 is MGHRA, CDR2 YSYEKL. This CDR3 has 14 residues. CDR3 DNA: TGCGCCAGCAGCCAAGGGAACAGGAACACTGAAGCTTTCTTT. It codes for CASSQGNRNTEAFF.

V is TRBV6-6 and J is TRBJ2-1; perhaps TRBD2 as D (6 bases). Germline-derived CDR1 and CDR2 are MNHNY and SVGAGI (reference sequence). V shed 6 bases and J shed 1 base, with 16 bases lying between them. The CDR3 length is 16 residues. The CDR3 nucleotides are TGTGCCAGCAGGGGAATCAGCGGGTTATCCTACAATGAGCAGTTCTTC. Its translation is CASRGISGLSYNEQFF.

The V call is TRBV27, the J call TRBJ2-7; 8 bases match TRBD1. The CDR3 has 16 residues. The germline gives CDR1 MNHEY, CDR2 SMNVEV (reference sequence). The V segment lost 3 bases and the J segment 4 bases; nucleotides outside the gene matches: 11. CDR3 loop: CASSFPIGQGVYEQYF. The CDR3 DNA is TGTGCCAGCAGTTTCCCTATAGGACAGGGAGTTTACGAGCAGTACTTC.

The genes are TRBV14 and TRBJ2-1, with 10 bases that match TRBD2. Trimming took 0 bases from V and 10 from J; bases not matched to a gene: 12. The CDR3 extends over 17 amino acids. CDR1 is SGHDN and CDR2 is FVKESK in the germline V gene. The CDR3 sequence: CASSQDGGLAAFMEQFF. Here the CDR3 DNA reads TGTGCCAGCAGCCAAGACGGAGGACTAGCGGCATTTATGGAGCAGTTCTTC.

The rearrangement links TRBV15 to TRBJ2-3; 7 bases match TRBD2. The CDR3 extends over 15 amino acids. The V gene's germline CDR1 is LNHNV and CDR2 YYDKDF (reference sequence). The ends lost 6 bases at V and 1 base at J; junction bases unmatched: 7. CDR3 in amino acids: CATRKSGAGTDTQYF. For the CDR3, the DNA is TGTGCCACCAGGAAGAGCGGGGCCGGCACAGATACGCAGTATTTT.

CDR3: CASNPLAGGPYEQYF. CDR3 DNA sequence: TGTGCCAGCAATCCCCTAGCGGGGGGACCCTACGAGCAGTACTTC. V usage is TRBV14 and J usage is TRBJ2-7; 11 nucleotides line up with TRBD2. This CDR3 is 15 amino acids long. Trimming removed 7 bases from V and 2 bases from J; junction bases left unmatched: 7. Germline V gene data show CDR1 as SGHDN and CDR2 as FVKESK.

This chain connects TRBV19 to TRBJ1-2; D might be TRBD1 (5 bases). Trimming removed 8 bases from V and 5 bases from J, with 9 bases in between. This CDR3 is built from 11 residues. In germline, CDR1 is LNHDA, CDR2 SQIVND (reference sequence). CDR3 DNA sequence: TGTGCCAGTTTTGACAGTTATGGCTACACCTTC. Its translation: CASFDSYGYTF.

This clone was seen only a few times. For the CDR3, the DNA is TGTGCCAGCAGTGAGGGACAAGATCGGCGTTCACCCCTCCACTTT. Amino acid sequence: CASSEGQDRRSPLHF. The chain couples TRBV2 to TRBJ1-6, with a tentative D call TRBD1 (6 bases). V lost 3 bases and J 9 bases, leaving 15 bases between the germline ends. Germline V gene data show CDR1 as SNHLY and CDR2 as FYNNEI. There are 15 residues in the CDR3.

The chain uses TRBV11-2 and TRBJ2-5; tentatively, D is TRBD2 (5 bases). V lost 2 bases and J lost 2, with 9 bases in between. Germline V lookup: CDR1 SGHAT, CDR2 FQNNGV. This CDR3 has 14 residues. CDR3 sequence (DNA): TGTGCCAGCAGCTTATCCCCGGGACAAGAGACCCAGTACTTC. Its translation is CASSLSPGQETQYF.

The chain is built from TRBV25-1 and TRBJ2-7; the D gene is possibly TRBD2 (6 bases). This CDR3 spans 15 amino acids. Between the trimmed V and J ends, which lost 5 bases and 6 bases, there was a span of 20 bases. The germline gives CDR1 MGHDK, CDR2 SYGVNS. In DNA, the CDR3 is TGTGCCAGCAGTATCCCCGCGGCGGGGACCGCCGAGCAGTACTTC. Translation gives CASSIPAAGTAEQYF.

This chain uses TRBV30 with TRBJ2-3; no definite D call. Germline CDR1 and CDR2: GTSNPN and SVGIG (reference sequence). V lost 1 base and J 5 bases, leaving 4 bases between the germline ends. The CDR3 covers 11 residues. CDR3 protein: CAWSAGDTQYF. The CDR3 DNA reads TGTGCCTGGAGTGCGGGAGATACGCAGTATTTT. Variable domain in full (rest from reference TRBV30 and TRBJ2-3): SQTIHQWPATLVQPVGSPLSLECTVEGTSNPNLYWYRQAAGRGLQLLFYSVGIGQISSEVPQNLSASRPQDRQFILSSKKLLLSDSGFYLCAWSAGDTQYFGPGTRLTVL.